This T cell receptor (beta chain) comes out of a study of radiation and T cells in renal cell carcinoma. Study-wide findings and caveats: Baseline intratumoral clonotype presence is unknown without pretreatment biopsies.

Sample time point: blood 4 weeks post-SBRT, at nephrectomy. Treatment described: 15 Gy SBRT to primary tumor, nephrectomy 4 weeks later. After SBRT, blood was collected at 2 and 4 weeks, plus baseline. This renal cell carcinoma was of the clear cell type. Points on this clone: What it recognizes is unknown.

The protocol was immunoSEQ multiplex PCR, while the TCRdb copy is restricted to in-frame clones and leaves out a portion. The data show over 60,000 clones, with approximately 82% seen just once and approximately 2.4% held by the top ten. V was clipped by 3 bases and J by 3 bases, with 17 bases between them. The CDR3 is made up of 16 amino acids. CDR1 MNHEY and CDR2 SMNVEV come from the germline V gene (reference sequence). The material was blood, obtained from a patient whose treatment included radiotherapy and nephrectomy. V is TRBV27 and J is TRBJ1-1; tentatively, D is TRBD1 (5 bases). The receptor's source is a woman aged 55-69 years with renal cell carcinoma. This CDR3 reads CASSLGQPLGHTEAFF. CDR3 DNA: TGTGCCAGCAGTTTGGGGCAGCCCCTAGGGCACACTGAAGCTTTCTTT.